This TCR beta chain was captured by sequencing in a study of cytomegalovirus exposure and HLA in healthy donors. Broader study findings: When a later analysis compared HLA-associated TCR beta chains with equally common others, the HLA-associated chains turned out to be more clonally expanded and to have lower generation probabilities.

The PCR used 60 Vbeta and 13 Jbeta primers. Data came from immunoSEQ multiplex PCR; TCRdb stores just in-frame clones and leaves some out. The sample shows approximately 140,000 clones, around 72% of them seen only once. The CDR3 length is 11 residues. Germline V CDR1 and CDR2: MNHEY, SMNVEV (reference sequence). After removal of 10 bases from V and 8 bases from J, the junction contained 5 bases not matched to a gene. A word on this clone: Its antigen is still unknown.

The TCR originated in a woman aged 35 to 49 in good health and CMV-seronegative. Sequencing input: PBMCs. V is TRBV27 and J is TRBJ2-1; 7 positions match TRBD1. In DNA, the CDR3 is TGTGCCACTTACAGGGGCTATGAGCAGTTCTTC. This codes for CATYRGYEQFF.